Here is one TCR delta chain with its context. This clone was detected ten times or more. What this receptor recognizes is not known. The protein that TCRdb holds for this DNA derives from a much larger clone and differs from the translated DNA at residue 10, which likely indicates a read error; the protein shown here is translated from the DNA. The germline V gene encodes CDR1 GEAIGNYY and CDR2 EKD. V is shortened by 0 bases, J by 4 bases, and the region joining them spans 14 bases. The CDR3 starts with the cysteine, ends with the phenylalanine, and has 15 residues. Of all the DNA, just the CDR3 is kept, 45 bases in frame from base 1. The data belong to a study of γδ T cells in repeated Plasmodium falciparum infection (dated by TCRdb to the early 2020s). Describing the broader study: The natural-infection arm enrolled Malian children exposed to intense seasonal malaria transmission and compared the Malian children with Australian children matched for age and gender. Samples from controlled-infection subjects were taken at baseline, just before selected infections, and 21 days after each infection. Malian gammadelta TCR repertoires were analysed cross-sectionally in periods with no transmission and longitudinally across episodes of acute febrile malaria. Using both natural infection in Mali and controlled human malaria infection, the study looked at the way repeated Plasmodium falciparum infection shapes the human gammadelta T cell repertoire. Several malaria-naive U.S. adults underwent four controlled human malaria infections by bites from P. falciparum NF54-infected Anopheles stephensi mosquitoes over approximately 600 days. The research as a whole found: In Vdelta2-negative gammadelta TCR repertoires, which were largely Vdelta1+, repeated controlled infections appeared to drive waves of new clonotype selection. Vdelta2-negative gammadelta TCR repertoires from Malian children appeared more clonally expanded, less diverse and less shared than those of Australian children. Generalizability was limited because the Malian cohort came from a small rural village made up predominantly of one ethnic group. A highly stable polyclonal repertoire over time and infection, with many inter-individual overlapping TCRgamma sequences, was shown by Vgamma9/Vdelta2+ TCR repertoires. Analysis of inter-individual variability in gammadelta T cell responses was limited by the small size of the controlled-infection cohort.

Preparation of the library involved multiplex PCR. TCRdb names Illumina MiSeq as the instrument used. Both TCR gamma (TRG) and TCR delta (TRD) chains were sequenced from each sorted gammadelta T cell sample. In the original analysis: The repertoire analyses used clonotype tree plots, the accumulated frequency of the top 20 clonotypes, and diversity index (DI) and D75 metrics. TCRdb recomputed clones from the public reads with CATT; identical DNA rows were then combined. The V and J calls and clone size come from TCRdb's table, not from the authors' own analysis. This sample has tens of thousands of delta-chain clones in its table, and 0.9% to 1% of those were observed once. Approximately 10% of the sample belongs to the ten largest clones. For bulk TCR repertoire analysis, Vgamma9/Vdelta2+ and Vdelta2-negative gammadelta T cell populations were flow-sorted out of peripheral blood mononuclear cells.

The receptor was isolated from a pool of human donors (malaria-infected and uninfected, not separated). Sequenced: gamma-delta T cells from blood. This receptor chain uses TRDV2 and TRDJ1, with the D segment identity uncertain. The J gene was missing in TCRdb and was found by matching the end of the DNA to germline. The CDR3 here reads CACDTVGALIDKLIF. In nucleotide form, the sequence is TGTGCCTGTGACACCGTCGGAGCGCTCATCGATAAACTCATCTTT.